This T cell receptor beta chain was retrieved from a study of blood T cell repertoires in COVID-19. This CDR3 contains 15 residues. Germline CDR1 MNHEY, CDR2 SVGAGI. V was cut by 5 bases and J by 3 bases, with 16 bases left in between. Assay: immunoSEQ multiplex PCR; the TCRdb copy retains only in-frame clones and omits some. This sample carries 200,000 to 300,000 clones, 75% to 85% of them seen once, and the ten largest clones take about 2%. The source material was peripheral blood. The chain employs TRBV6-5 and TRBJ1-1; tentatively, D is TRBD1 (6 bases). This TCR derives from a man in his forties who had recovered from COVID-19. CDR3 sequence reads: CASSPPGGGDTEAFF. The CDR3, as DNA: TGTGCCAGCAGTCCCCCGGGGGGCGGGGACACTGAAGCTTTCTTT.